This is a list of T cell receptor beta chains from one sample in a study of a mutant IDH1 vaccine in newly diagnosed glioma. TCRdb's copy holds only in-frame clones and misses some; the assay was immunoSEQ multiplex PCR. The table includes approximately 56,000 clones, less than 75% detected once. Their antigen targets remain unknown. This sample comprised peripheral blood mononuclear cells (PBMCs), obtained from a glioma patient whose treatment included an IDH1 peptide vaccine. These receptors originate from a man aged 35 to 55 with glioma. Some clones in this sample may be carry-over from other donors' samples. Each CDR3 is given with its conserved first and last residue. D genes are given only for firm matches. Size is omitted from some rows. Given values are once, few, many or a class for expanded clones.

clone size: NA; V gene: TRBV28; J gene: TRBJ1-1; D gene: TRBD1; CDR3 DNA: TGTGCCAGCAGTTTGACAGGGTACACAAACACTGAAGCTTTCTTT; CDR3 protein: CASSLTGYTNTEAFF
clone size: NA; V gene: TRBV7-7; J gene: TRBJ2-1; D gene: TRBD2; CDR3 DNA: TGTGCCAGCAGGCCCATCGGGACTACAGATGAGCAGTTCTTC; CDR3 protein: CASRPIGTTDEQFF
clone size: few; V gene: TRBV5-4; J gene: TRBJ1-4; D gene: NA; CDR3 DNA: TGTGCCAGCAGCTTGGGACAGCGAAATGAAAAACTGTTTTTT; CDR3 protein: CASSLGQRNEKLFF
clone size: NA; V gene: TRBV4-2; J gene: TRBJ2-5; D gene: NA; CDR3 DNA: TGTGCCAGCAGCTTAGAACGGGAGACCCAGTACTTC; CDR3 protein: CASSLERETQYF
clone size: NA; V gene: TRBV5-1; J gene: TRBJ2-2; D gene: TRBD1; CDR3 DNA: TGCGCCAGCAGCTGGACAGGGGTCGACACCGGGGAGCTGTTTTTT; CDR3 protein: CASSWTGVDTGELFF
clone size: NA; V gene: TRBV7-9; J gene: TRBJ2-1; D gene: NA; CDR3 DNA: TGTGCCAGCAGCTTAAGTGGCAATGAGCAGTTCTTC; CDR3 protein: CASSLSGNEQFF
clone size: NA; V gene: TRBV6-5; J gene: TRBJ2-3; D gene: TRBD2; CDR3 DNA: TGTGCCAGCAGTTACAAGGGGCGGGGGGCAGCAGATACGCAGTATTTT; CDR3 protein: CASSYKGRGAADTQYF
clone size: NA; V gene: TRBV5-6; J gene: TRBJ1-3; D gene: NA; CDR3 DNA: TGTGCCAGCAGCTTCCCGGGGGCTGGAAACACCATATATTTT; CDR3 protein: CASSFPGAGNTIYF
clone size: NA; V gene: TRBV7-2; J gene: TRBJ2-7; D gene: NA; CDR3 DNA: TGTGCCAGCAACACTGCTGGGTGGGGGTACGAGCAGTACTTC; CDR3 protein: CASNTAGWGYEQYF
clone size: NA; V gene: TRBV6-1; J gene: TRBJ2-7; D gene: TRBD1; CDR3 DNA: TGTGCCAGCAACCATGTAGGACAGGGGACCTACGAGCAGTACTTC; CDR3 protein: CASNHVGQGTYEQYF
clone size: NA; V gene: TRBV10-3; J gene: TRBJ2-5; D gene: NA; CDR3 DNA: TGTGCCATCAGCCAGCTCCAAGAGACCCAGTACTTC; CDR3 protein: CAISQLQETQYF
clone size: NA; V gene: TRBV27; J gene: TRBJ1-1; D gene: NA; CDR3 DNA: TGTGCCAGCAGTTTATCAGGACCCATAGTTTCCACTGAAGCCTTCTTT; CDR3 protein: CASSLSGPIVSTEAFF
clone size: NA; V gene: TRBV6-5; J gene: TRBJ2-5; D gene: NA; CDR3 DNA: TGTGCCAGCAGTTACTCCCAAAAGCAAGAGACCCAGTACTTC; CDR3 protein: CASSYSQKQETQYF
clone size: NA; V gene: TRBV5-1; J gene: TRBJ2-1; D gene: TRBD2; CDR3 DNA: TGCGCCAGCAGCTCGCCTACCTTAGCGGGGCCCTACAATGAGCAGTTCTTC; CDR3 protein: CASSSPTLAGPYNEQFF
clone size: NA; V gene: TRBV5-1; J gene: TRBJ2-1; D gene: NA; CDR3 DNA: TGCGCCAGCAGCTCCGTGATATCCTACAATGAGCAGTTCTTC; CDR3 protein: CASSSVISYNEQFF
clone size: NA; V gene: TRBV2; J gene: TRBJ1-6; D gene: NA; CDR3 DNA: TGTGCCAGCAGTGAACGGACAGCTGGTTCACCCCTCCACTTT; CDR3 protein: CASSERTAGSPLHF
clone size: NA; V gene: TRBV29-1; J gene: TRBJ2-1; D gene: NA; CDR3 DNA: TGCAGCGTCGTGTCATACCTAGAGCAGTTCTTC; CDR3 protein: CSVVSYLEQFF
clone size: NA; V gene: TRBV5-1; J gene: TRBJ1-4; D gene: TRBD1; CDR3 DNA: TGCGCCAGCGCCATGGACAGGGTGGGTGAAAAACTGTTTTTT; CDR3 protein: CASAMDRVGEKLFF
clone size: NA; V gene: TRBV6-4; J gene: TRBJ2-3; D gene: TRBD2; CDR3 DNA: TGTGCCAGCAGTCAAGATAGCGGGGGGGCCGCAGATACGCAGTATTTT; CDR3 protein: CASSQDSGGAADTQYF
clone size: NA; V gene: TRBV6-1; J gene: TRBJ2-1; D gene: TRBD2; CDR3 DNA: TGTGCCAGCAGGGGACTAGCCTATGAGCAGTTCTTC; CDR3 protein: CASRGLAYEQFF
clone size: NA; V gene: TRBV15; J gene: TRBJ1-6; D gene: NA; CDR3 DNA: TGTGCCACCAGCAGAGATATGGGATATAATTCACCCCTCCACTTT; CDR3 protein: CATSRDMGYNSPLHF
clone size: few; V gene: TRBV2; J gene: TRBJ2-7; D gene: NA; CDR3 DNA: TGTGCCAGCAGGGCCAGGGTCATCAACGAGCAGTACTTC; CDR3 protein: CASRARVINEQYF
clone size: NA; V gene: TRBV7-9; J gene: TRBJ2-5; D gene: TRBD1; CDR3 DNA: TGTGCCAGCAGCAGCCGGGACAGGGACCAAGAGACCCAGTACTTC; CDR3 protein: CASSSRDRDQETQYF
clone size: NA; V gene: TRBV2; J gene: TRBJ2-1; D gene: NA; CDR3 DNA: TGTGCCAGCAGTGAATCCCCGGGGGCCTGGAATGAGCAGTTCTTC; CDR3 protein: CASSESPGAWNEQFF
clone size: once; V gene: TRBV9; J gene: TRBJ2-5; D gene: TRBD2; CDR3 DNA: TGTGCCAGCAGCGTATCTTTAGCGGGGGGTCCTCAAGAGACCCAGTACTTC; CDR3 protein: CASSVSLAGGPQETQYF
clone size: NA; V gene: TRBV6-6; J gene: TRBJ1-6; D gene: TRBD1; CDR3 DNA: TGTGCCAGCAGTCCGGACAGGAGCTCCTATAATTCACCCCTCCACTTT; CDR3 protein: CASSPDRSSYNSPLHF
clone size: NA; V gene: TRBV6-6; J gene: TRBJ2-7; D gene: NA; CDR3 DNA: TGTGCCAGCAGTTCACGGTCTCGGAGCTACGAGCAGTACTTC; CDR3 protein: CASSSRSRSYEQYF
clone size: few; V gene: TRBV5-1; J gene: TRBJ2-7; D gene: NA; CDR3 DNA: TGCGCCAGCAGCTTGGCCCCCCTGACCAATTACGAGCAGTACTTC; CDR3 protein: CASSLAPLTNYEQYF
clone size: NA; V gene: TRBV7-9; J gene: TRBJ2-2; D gene: NA; CDR3 DNA: TGTGCCAGCAGCCGAACGGACGCCGGGGAGCTGTTTTTT; CDR3 protein: CASSRTDAGELFF
clone size: NA; V gene: TRBV27; J gene: TRBJ2-3; D gene: NA; CDR3 DNA: TGTGCCAGCAGCATGGCAGATACGCAGTATTTT; CDR3 protein: CASSMADTQYF
clone size: few; V gene: TRBV4-1; J gene: TRBJ1-1; D gene: NA; CDR3 DNA: TGCGCCAGCAGCCAAGAGGTCCGGGGGGCGCTGAAGGCTTTCTTT; CDR3 protein: CASSQEVRGALKAFF
clone size: NA; V gene: TRBV5-1; J gene: TRBJ1-4; D gene: TRBD1; CDR3 DNA: TGCGCCAGCAGCTTGTTCACAGGGGGCGATGAAAAACTGTTTTTT; CDR3 protein: CASSLFTGGDEKLFF
clone size: NA; V gene: TRBV4-1; J gene: TRBJ2-3; D gene: NA; CDR3 DNA: TGCGCCAGCAGCCCTGGAGAGGCAGATACGCAGTATTTT; CDR3 protein: CASSPGEADTQYF
clone size: once; V gene: TRBV5-1; J gene: TRBJ2-1; D gene: NA; CDR3 DNA: TGCGCCAGCAGCTTGCCCATCAGGACAGACAATGAGCAGTTCTTC; CDR3 protein: CASSLPIRTDNEQFF
clone size: NA; V gene: TRBV27; J gene: TRBJ1-2; D gene: TRBD1; CDR3 DNA: TGTGCCAGCAGTTTACTACAGGGGGATTTGGCCTATGGCTACACCTTC; CDR3 protein: CASSLLQGDLAYGYTF
clone size: NA; V gene: TRBV27; J gene: TRBJ2-6; D gene: NA; CDR3 DNA: TGTGCCAGCAGTTCATCCTCCGGGAGACCTGGGGCCAACGTCCTGACTTTC; CDR3 protein: CASSSSSGRPGANVLTF
clone size: NA; V gene: TRBV13; J gene: TRBJ2-1; D gene: NA; CDR3 DNA: TGTGCCAGCAGCTTAGGCCTAGGAAATGAGCAGTTCTTC; CDR3 protein: CASSLGLGNEQFF
clone size: NA; V gene: TRBV7-9; J gene: TRBJ2-5; D gene: NA; CDR3 DNA: TGTGCCAGCAGCTATCTTACCGGTGCACAAGAGACCCAGTACTTC; CDR3 protein: CASSYLTGAQETQYF
clone size: few; V gene: TRBV29-1; J gene: TRBJ1-3; D gene: NA; CDR3 DNA: TGCAGCGCCCTCGGCGACGATACTGGAAACACCATATATTTT; CDR3 protein: CSALGDDTGNTIYF
clone size: NA; V gene: TRBV5-1; J gene: TRBJ2-1; D gene: NA; CDR3 DNA: TGCGCCAGCAGCCCCGAAAGGTACAATGAGCAGTTCTTC; CDR3 protein: CASSPERYNEQFF
clone size: NA; V gene: TRBV5-1; J gene: TRBJ1-1; D gene: TRBD1; CDR3 DNA: TGCGCCAGCAGCTTGGTATTCGCCGGGACAGGGGCTTCAAACACTGAAGCTTTCTTT; CDR3 protein: CASSLVFAGTGASNTEAFF
clone size: NA; V gene: TRBV28; J gene: TRBJ2-1; D gene: TRBD2; CDR3 DNA: TGTGCCAGCAGTTTGGAAACCGGGGGGGGAACAGACAATGAGCAGTTCTTC; CDR3 protein: CASSLETGGGTDNEQFF
clone size: medium-sized; V gene: TRBV9; J gene: TRBJ2-2; D gene: NA; CDR3 DNA: TGTGCCAGCAGCCTCGGGACAATGGGCACCGGGGAGCTGTTTTTT; CDR3 protein: CASSLGTMGTGELFF
clone size: few; V gene: TRBV29-1; J gene: TRBJ1-4; D gene: TRBD1; CDR3 DNA: TGCAGCGTGGGCGGACAGGGGGTCGGACTGTTTTTT; CDR3 protein: CSVGGQGVGLFF
clone size: few; V gene: TRBV7-9; J gene: TRBJ1-1; D gene: NA; CDR3 DNA: TGTGCCAGCAGACAGACAGGGAACACTGAAGCTTTCTTT; CDR3 protein: CASRQTGNTEAFF
clone size: NA; V gene: TRBV6-1; J gene: TRBJ2-3; D gene: NA; CDR3 DNA: TGTGCCAGCAGTGACCACCGGGTCTCTAGAATAGGAGATACGCAGTATTTT; CDR3 protein: CASSDHRVSRIGDTQYF
clone size: NA; V gene: TRBV5-4; J gene: TRBJ2-2; D gene: NA; CDR3 DNA: TGTGCCAGCAGCTTGGATCCGCGGGGAACCACCGGGGAGCTGTTTTTT; CDR3 protein: CASSLDPRGTTGELFF
clone size: NA; V gene: TRBV2; J gene: TRBJ1-5; D gene: TRBD1; CDR3 DNA: TGTGCCAGCAGTTTAGACAGGGTCGATCAGCCCCAGCATTTT; CDR3 protein: CASSLDRVDQPQHF
clone size: NA; V gene: TRBV28; J gene: TRBJ2-7; D gene: TRBD1; CDR3 DNA: TGTGCCAGCAGGGGACAGTCCTCCTACGAGCAGTACTTC; CDR3 protein: CASRGQSSYEQYF
clone size: NA; V gene: TRBV7-2; J gene: TRBJ2-3; D gene: NA; CDR3 DNA: TGTGCCAGCAGACCCGGACAGTTGACTAGCACAGATACGCAGTATTTT; CDR3 protein: CASRPGQLTSTDTQYF
clone size: NA; V gene: TRBV6-6; J gene: TRBJ2-5; D gene: NA; CDR3 DNA: TGTGCCAGCAGTTACCTGGAGACCCAGTACTTC; CDR3 protein: CASSYLETQYF
clone size: NA; V gene: TRBV7-3; J gene: TRBJ1-1; D gene: NA; CDR3 DNA: TGTGCCAGCAGCTCCTATCTCATCCGATACACTGAAGCTTTCTTT; CDR3 protein: CASSSYLIRYTEAFF
clone size: NA; V gene: TRBV5-6; J gene: TRBJ2-7; D gene: TRBD2; CDR3 DNA: TGTGCCAGCAGCGGAGGCCCTAGCGGGGTGTACGAGCAGTACTTC; CDR3 protein: CASSGGPSGVYEQYF
clone size: NA; V gene: TRBV2; J gene: TRBJ2-5; D gene: NA; CDR3 DNA: TGTGCCAGCAGTGAAACTTCGGTCTCGGAGACCCAGTACTTC; CDR3 protein: CASSETSVSETQYF
clone size: few; V gene: TRBV2; J gene: TRBJ2-5; D gene: NA; CDR3 DNA: TGTGCCAGCAGTGAGAGGGCGACCCGAAGGAAGGAGACCCAGTACTTC; CDR3 protein: CASSERATRRKETQYF